What follows are 24 T cell receptor beta chains derived from one specimen sequenced in a study of blood T cell repertoires in COVID-19. The table came from immunoSEQ multiplex PCR; TCRdb's copy has only in-frame clones and leaves some out. In the table there are 70,000 to 85,000 clones, nearly 90% of which are singletons. The sequenced sample was peripheral blood. The receptors were sampled from a man aged 70-80 years with active or convalescent COVID-19.

The chain recombines TRBV30 with TRBJ1-4, with D tentatively TRBD1 (5 bases). The V gene's germline CDR1 is GTSNPN and CDR2 SVGIG (reference sequence). This CDR3 contains 13 residues. Trimming pared 5 bases from V and 4 bases from J, leaving 11 bases between. The CDR3 protein is CAWGQGINEKLFF. DNA for the CDR3: TGTGCCTGGGGGCAGGGAATTAATGAAAAACTGTTTTTT.

This clone was detected once. This chain links TRBV28 with TRBJ1-2; no definite D call. This CDR3 contains 15 residues. With 2 bases removed from V and 2 bases from J, the gap between germline ends came to 12 bases. Per the germline V gene, CDR1 is MDHEN and CDR2 is SYDVKM. The CDR3 DNA follows: TGTGCCAGCAGTTTAGCCCCAGGCGGGAACTATGGCTACACCTTC. Its translation is CASSLAPGGNYGYTF.

This chain uses TRBV18 with TRBJ2-5, with D hard to call. The CDR3 runs 12 residues. Trimming cost V 5 bases and J 0 bases, with 4 bases left between them. Per germline, CDR1 KGHSH and CDR2 LQKENI. The CDR3 region has the DNA TGTGCCAGCTCATCCGACCAAGAGACCCAGTACTTC. It translates to CASSSDQETQYF.

The chain carries TRBV3-1 (or the pseudogene TRBV3-2) and TRBJ2-5; tentative D call: TRBD2 (6 bases). CDR1 and CDR2 from the germline V gene are LGHDT and YNNKEL (reference sequence). The germline V and J ends were trimmed by 8 bases and 4 bases, with 14 bases remaining between them. The CDR3 consists of 13 residues. The CDR3, as DNA: TGTGCCAGCTCTACCGGGGGAAGAGAGACCCAGTACTTC. Its translation is CASSTGGRETQYF.

The chain links TRBV5-4 to TRBJ2-7; tentative D call: TRBD2 (7 bases). Germline V gene sequence: CDR1 SGHNT, CDR2 YYREEE (reference sequence). The CDR3 runs 14 residues. The V gene lost 4 bases and the J gene lost 1 base, with 12 bases spanning the gap. For the CDR3, the DNA is TGTGCCAGCAGCGGAGGGGGGGGATCCTACGAGCAGTACTTC. It codes for CASSGGGGSYEQYF.

The chain combines TRBV6-5 with TRBJ2-1, with D maybe TRBD1 (7 bases). The CDR3 is made up of 14 amino acids. V gave up 6 bases and J gave up 5 bases, with 14 bases separating them. Per germline, CDR1 MNHEY and CDR2 SVGAGI. The CDR3 reads CASRPGGFNNEQFF. The CDR3 bases are TGTGCCAGCAGACCAGGGGGGTTTAACAATGAGCAGTTCTTC.

The chain links TRBV4-1 to TRBJ1-2, with D possibly TRBD1 on 5 matching bases. Germline V CDR1 and CDR2: MGHRA, YSYEKL. The CDR3 consists of 15 residues. V was pared by 4 bases and J by 2 bases, with 14 bases between. The CDR3: CASSLVGASNYGYTF. As DNA, the CDR3 is TGCGCCAGCAGCCTCGTAGGGGCATCCAACTATGGCTACACCTTC.

The rearrangement joins TRBV5-4 to TRBJ2-4, with a tentative D call TRBD2 (6 bases). Germline V CDR1 and CDR2: SGHNT, YYREEE (reference sequence). The ends were cut back, 0 bases at V and 5 bases at J, with 12 bases in the middle. The CDR3 covers 15 residues. The CDR3 sequence is CASSLDIGGQNIQYF. CDR3 in DNA: TGTGCCAGCAGCTTGGATATCGGAGGGCAAAACATTCAGTACTTC.

The chain has TRBV14 and TRBJ1-6; TRBD1 aligns across 7 bases. With V trimmed by 6 bases and J by 4 bases, 3 bases remained unmatched. The CDR3 runs 14 residues. Germline CDR1 reads SGHDN; CDR2 reads FVKESK. CDR3 loop: CASRPGQYNSPLHF. DNA of the CDR3: TGTGCCAGCAGGCCGGGACAGTATAATTCACCCCTCCACTTT.

V and J are TRBV28 and TRBJ1-3; 9 nucleotides align to TRBD1. J lost 0 bases, V lost 5 bases, and 2 bases had no gene match. This CDR3 region has 15 residues. From germline, CDR1 is MDHEN and CDR2 SYDVKM. The CDR3 DNA is TGTGCCAGCAGTGGGACAGGGTCCTCTGGAAACACCATATATTTT. The encoded protein is CASSGTGSSGNTIYF.

This chain joins TRBV5-1 and TRBJ2-7, with TRBD1 matching over 7 bases. The length of the CDR3 is 14 residues. CDR1 and CDR2 from the germline V gene are SGHRS and YFSETQ. After removal of 5 bases from V and 1 base from J, the junction contained 6 bases not matched to a gene. The CDR3 reads CASRSQGDSYEQYF. CDR3 nucleotide sequence: TGCGCCAGCAGGTCCCAGGGGGATTCCTACGAGCAGTACTTC.

V usage is TRBV19 and J usage is TRBJ2-3, with TRBD2 matching 12 bases. CDR3 length equals 17 residues. Germline assignment: CDR1 LNHDA and CDR2 SQIVND (reference sequence). Losses at the gene ends were 5 bases for V and 2 bases for J; bases not matched to a gene: 8. CDR3 in amino acids: CASSLALAGGSTDTQYF. The CDR3 DNA follows: TGTGCCAGTAGTCTGGCTCTAGCGGGAGGGTCCACAGATACGCAGTATTTT.

The chain employs TRBV19 and TRBJ1-5; a possible D gene is TRBD1 (5 bases). Germline V CDR1 and CDR2: LNHDA, SQIVND (reference sequence). Trimming shortened V by 3 bases and J by 3 bases, and 12 bases separated the two germline ends. This CDR3 spans 15 amino acids. The CDR3 loop is CASSMGGGDNQPQHF. CDR3 in DNA: TGTGCCAGTAGTATGGGGGGGGGTGACAATCAGCCCCAGCATTTT.

The chain links TRBV7-9 to TRBJ1-3; D not certain. The V gene's germline CDR1 is SEHNR and CDR2 FQNEAQ (reference sequence). The CDR3 totals 16 residues. Trimming took 11 bases from V and 5 from J, leaving 25 bases between them. The CDR3 sequence: CAVEFHTDLLRNTIYF. CDR3 coding DNA: TGTGCCGTTGAATTTCATACAGATCTTCTAAGAAACACCATATATTTT.

As DNA, the CDR3 is TGTGCCAGCTCACTCACACAGGGGGAGAACACTGAAGCTTTCTTT. Its protein product is CASSLTQGENTEAFF. The chain uses TRBV18 and TRBJ1-1, with 8 nucleotides matching TRBD1. With V trimmed by 4 bases and J by 1 base, 5 bases remained unmatched. Germline CDR1 and CDR2: KGHSH and LQKENI. There are 15 residues in the CDR3.

The chain links TRBV29-1 to TRBJ2-7, with 7 bases that match TRBD2. The CDR3 contains 13 residues. Trimming removed 6 bases from V and 1 base from J; junction bases left unmatched: 6. Per the germline V gene, CDR1 is SQVTM and CDR2 is ANQGSEA. The CDR3 sequence is CSVGRGSSYEQYF. CDR3 nucleotide sequence: TGCAGCGTGGGGAGGGGATCGTCCTACGAGCAGTACTTC.

This clone was seen a few times. The J gene is TRBJ2-2, the V gene TRBV3-1 (or the pseudogene TRBV3-2); 7 positions agree with TRBD2. The germline CDR1 and CDR2 sequences are LGHDT and YNNKEL (reference sequence). The CDR3 consists of 16 residues. Unmatched junction bases numbered 5, after V lost 4 bases and J lost 0 bases. CDR3 sequence (DNA): TGTGCCAGCAGCCTCCGGCTAGCGGCGAACACCGGGGAGCTGTTTTTT. Protein product: CASSLRLAANTGELFF.

The chain links TRBV30 to TRBJ1-3; 7 nucleotides align to TRBD1. Germline-derived CDR1 and CDR2 are GTSNPN and SVGIG (reference sequence). V was pared by 1 base and J by 9 bases, with 9 bases of the junction left unmatched. The CDR3 sequence is 14 residues long. The CDR3 loop reads CAWSATGIRSTIYF. CDR3 DNA sequence: TGTGCCTGGAGTGCGACAGGGATCAGGAGCACCATATATTTT.

V usage is TRBV5-1 and J usage is TRBJ2-2; D is ambiguous. The CDR3 contains 15 residues. Trimming took 2 bases from V and 7 from J, leaving 15 bases between them. Germline CDR1 reads SGHRS; CDR2 reads YFSETQ. CDR3 in amino acids: CASSFSQVLSGELFF. CDR3 sequence (DNA): TGCGCCAGCAGCTTTTCCCAGGTCCTGAGCGGGGAGCTGTTTTTT.

The CDR3 region has the DNA TGTGCCAGCAGCTTGGCGCGAGGTTCCAACACTGAAGCTTTCTTT. Its protein is CASSLARGSNTEAFF. This chain links TRBV5-4 with TRBJ1-1; D not resolved. With 0 bases removed from V and 2 bases from J, the gap between germline ends came to 11 bases. This CDR3 is built from 15 residues. Germline values: CDR1 SGHNT, CDR2 YYREEE (reference sequence). Combining the CDR3 with reference TRBV5-4 and TRBJ1-1 gives the whole variable domain ETGVTQSPTHLIKTRGQQVTLRCSSQSGHNTVSWYQQALGQGPQFIFQYYREEENGRGNFPPRFSGLQFPNYSSELNVNALELDDSALYLCASSLARGSNTEAFFGQGTRLTVV.

This clone has more than one count but fewer than ten. The junction does not match germline at one end; this may be a read error. The chain links TRBV30 to TRBJ2-7; TRBD1 might be the D (6 bases). The CDR3 loop spans 13 amino acids. Germline values: CDR1 GTSNPN, CDR2 SVGIG (reference sequence). CDR3 amino acids: CAWTPLPGTNWFF. For the CDR3, the DNA is TGTGCCTGGACACCGCTACCCGGGACAAATTGGTTCTTC.

The chain combines TRBV10-3 with TRBJ1-2; D not resolved. The CDR3 totals 13 residues. Germline values: CDR1 ENHRY, CDR2 SYGVKD. With 3 bases removed from V and 0 bases from J, the gap between germline ends came to 5 bases. This CDR3 reads CAISDPSNYGYTF. CDR3 bases: TGTGCCATCAGTGACCCTTCTAACTATGGCTACACCTTC.

This clone was seen a single time. The rearrangement uses TRBV27 and TRBJ1-2; TRBD1 agrees at 7 bases. J was trimmed by 4 bases and V by 6 bases; bases with no gene match: 8. Germline CDR1 reads MNHEY; CDR2 reads SMNVEV (reference sequence). The CDR3 extends over 14 amino acids. The CDR3 protein is CASRSSTGIYGYTF. In nucleotides, the CDR3 is TGTGCCAGCAGAAGCTCGACAGGGATCTATGGCTACACCTTC.

CDR3 protein: CASSLSGSSGNTIYF. The CDR3 nucleotides read TGTGCCAGCAGCTTAAGCGGCTCTTCTGGAAACACCATATATTTT. V usage is TRBV7-2 and J usage is TRBJ1-3; D gene ambiguous. This CDR3 comprises 15 residues. Germline values: CDR1 SGHTA, CDR2 FQGNSA. Deletions cut 2 bases from V and 1 base from J, with 9 bases between.